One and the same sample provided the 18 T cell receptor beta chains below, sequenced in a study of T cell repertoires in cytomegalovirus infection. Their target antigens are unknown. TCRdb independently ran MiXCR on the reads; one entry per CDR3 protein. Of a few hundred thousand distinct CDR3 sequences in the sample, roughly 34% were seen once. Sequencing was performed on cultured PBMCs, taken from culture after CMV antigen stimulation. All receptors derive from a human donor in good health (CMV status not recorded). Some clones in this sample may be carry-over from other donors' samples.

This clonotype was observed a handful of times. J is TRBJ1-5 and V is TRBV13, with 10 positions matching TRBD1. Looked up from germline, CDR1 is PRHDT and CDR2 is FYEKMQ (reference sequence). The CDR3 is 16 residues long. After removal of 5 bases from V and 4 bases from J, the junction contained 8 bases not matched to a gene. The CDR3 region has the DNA TGTGCCAGCAGCACCTGGACAGGGGGAGAAAATCAGCCCCAGCATTTT. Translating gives CASSTWTGGENQPQHF.

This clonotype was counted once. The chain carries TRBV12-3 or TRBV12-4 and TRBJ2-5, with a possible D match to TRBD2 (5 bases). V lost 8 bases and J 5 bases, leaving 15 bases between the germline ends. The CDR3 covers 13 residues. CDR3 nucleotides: TGTGCCAGCGGTCTTCTAGCCGCGGAGACCCAGTACTTC. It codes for CASGLLAAETQYF.

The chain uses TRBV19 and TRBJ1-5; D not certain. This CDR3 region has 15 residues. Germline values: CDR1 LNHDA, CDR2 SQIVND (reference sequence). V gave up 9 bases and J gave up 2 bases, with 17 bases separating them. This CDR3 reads CASQRSSWGNQPQHF. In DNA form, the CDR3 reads TGTGCCAGCCAAAGGAGTTCTTGGGGCAATCAGCCCCAGCATTTT. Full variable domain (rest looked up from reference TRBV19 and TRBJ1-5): DGGITQSPKYLFRKEGQNVTLSCEQNLNHDAMYWYRQDPGQGLRLIYYSQIVNDFQKGDIAEGYSVSREKKESFPLTVTSAQKNPTAFYLCASQRSSWGNQPQHFGDGTRLSIL.

This chain's CDR3 is CASSFPGRTNYGYTF. The CDR3 nucleotides read TGTGCCAGCAGCTTCCCAGGACGGACTAACTATGGCTACACCTTC. This chain links TRBV7-2 with TRBJ1-2; D gene ambiguous. V was trimmed by 3 bases and J by 0 bases, leaving 11 bases between them. The CDR3 has 15 amino acids. Germline values: CDR1 SGHTA, CDR2 FQGNSA.

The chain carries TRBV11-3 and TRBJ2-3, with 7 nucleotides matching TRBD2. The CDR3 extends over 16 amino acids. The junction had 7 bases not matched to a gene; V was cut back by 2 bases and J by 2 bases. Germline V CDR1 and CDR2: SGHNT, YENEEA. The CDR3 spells CASSLSLAGLTDTQYF. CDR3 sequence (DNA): TGTGCCAGCAGCTTAAGCTTAGCGGGCCTCACAGATACGCAGTATTTT.

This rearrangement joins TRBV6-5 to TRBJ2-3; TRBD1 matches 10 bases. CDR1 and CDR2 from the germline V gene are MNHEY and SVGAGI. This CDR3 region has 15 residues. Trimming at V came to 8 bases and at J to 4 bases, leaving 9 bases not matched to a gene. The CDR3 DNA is TGTGCCAGCGGGGACAGGGGCTTGAGCGCAGATACGCAGTATTTT. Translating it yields CASGDRGLSADTQYF.

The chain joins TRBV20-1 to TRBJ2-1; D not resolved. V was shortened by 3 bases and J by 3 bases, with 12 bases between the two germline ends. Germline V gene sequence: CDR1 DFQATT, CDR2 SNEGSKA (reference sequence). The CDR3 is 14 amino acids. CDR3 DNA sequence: TGCAGTGCTAGCCGTGATGGCCGCTACAATGAGCAGTTCTTC. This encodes CSASRDGRYNEQFF.

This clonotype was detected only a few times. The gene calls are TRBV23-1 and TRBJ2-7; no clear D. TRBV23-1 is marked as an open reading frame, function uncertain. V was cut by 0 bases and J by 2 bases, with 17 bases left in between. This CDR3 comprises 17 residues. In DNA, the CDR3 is TGCGCCAGCAGTCAATCGCGCCTCAGAACTCAAACCTACGAGCAGTACGTC. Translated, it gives CASSQSRLRTQTYEQYV.

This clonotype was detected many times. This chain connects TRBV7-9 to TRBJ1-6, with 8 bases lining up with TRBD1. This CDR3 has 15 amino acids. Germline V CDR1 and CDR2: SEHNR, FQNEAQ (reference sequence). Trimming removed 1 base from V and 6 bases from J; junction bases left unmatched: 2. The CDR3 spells CASSLVGQGNSPLHF. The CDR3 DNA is TGTGCCAGCAGCTTAGTTGGACAGGGTAATTCACCCCTCCACTTT. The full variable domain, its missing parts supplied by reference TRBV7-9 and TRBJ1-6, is DTGVSQNPRHKITKRGQNVTFRCDPISEHNRLYWYRQTLGQGPEFLTYFQNEAQLEKSRLLSDRFSAERPKGSFSTLEIQRTEQGDSAMYLCASSLVGQGNSPLHFGNGTRLTVT.

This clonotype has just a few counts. The CDR3 nucleotides read TGTGCCAGCACCCCTGCGGTTAACACTGAAGCTTTCTTT. Translated, it gives CASTPAVNTEAFF. The chain recombines TRBV28 with TRBJ1-1; no definite D call. V dropped 7 bases and J dropped 2 bases, with 11 bases sitting between them. Looked up from germline, CDR1 is MDHEN and CDR2 is SYDVKM. The CDR3 consists of 13 residues.

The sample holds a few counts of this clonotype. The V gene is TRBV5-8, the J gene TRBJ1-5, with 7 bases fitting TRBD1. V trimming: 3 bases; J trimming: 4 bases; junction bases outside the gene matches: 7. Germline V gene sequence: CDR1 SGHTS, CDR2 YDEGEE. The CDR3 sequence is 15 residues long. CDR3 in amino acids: CASSSGQSFNQPQHF. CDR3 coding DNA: TGTGCCAGCAGCTCGGGACAGTCCTTTAATCAGCCCCAGCATTTT.

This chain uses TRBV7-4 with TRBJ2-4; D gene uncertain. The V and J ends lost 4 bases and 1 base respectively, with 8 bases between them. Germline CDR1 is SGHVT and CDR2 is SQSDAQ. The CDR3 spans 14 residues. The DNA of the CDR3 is TGTGCCAGCAGCTCTCTGGGGGCCAAAAACATTCAGTACTTC. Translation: CASSSLGAKNIQYF.

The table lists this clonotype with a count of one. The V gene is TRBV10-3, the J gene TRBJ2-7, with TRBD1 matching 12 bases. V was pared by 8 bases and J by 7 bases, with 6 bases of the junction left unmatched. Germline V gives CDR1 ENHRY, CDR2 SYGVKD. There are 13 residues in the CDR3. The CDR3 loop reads CAILGQGAGEQYF. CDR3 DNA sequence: TGTGCCATCCTGGGACAGGGGGCTGGGGAGCAGTACTTC.

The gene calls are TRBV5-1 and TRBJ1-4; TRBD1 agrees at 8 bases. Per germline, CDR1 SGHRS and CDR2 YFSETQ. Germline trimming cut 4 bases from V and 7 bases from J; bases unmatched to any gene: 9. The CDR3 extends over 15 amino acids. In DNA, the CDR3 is TGCGCCAGCAGCATATCAGGGGGCTCGGGTGAAAAACTGTTTTTT. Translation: CASSISGGSGEKLFF.

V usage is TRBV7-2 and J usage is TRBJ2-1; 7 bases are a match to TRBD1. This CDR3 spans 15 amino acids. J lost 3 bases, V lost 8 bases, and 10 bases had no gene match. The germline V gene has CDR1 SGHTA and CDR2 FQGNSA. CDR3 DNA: TGTGCCAGCGTCCCTACAGGGGCTCGCTACAATGAGCAGTTCTTC. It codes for CASVPTGARYNEQFF.

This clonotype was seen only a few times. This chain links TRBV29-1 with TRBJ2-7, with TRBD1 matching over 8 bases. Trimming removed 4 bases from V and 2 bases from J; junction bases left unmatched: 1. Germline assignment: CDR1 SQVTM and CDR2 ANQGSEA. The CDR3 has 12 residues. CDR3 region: CSVATGAYEQYF. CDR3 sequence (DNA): TGCAGCGTTGCGACAGGGGCCTACGAGCAGTACTTC.

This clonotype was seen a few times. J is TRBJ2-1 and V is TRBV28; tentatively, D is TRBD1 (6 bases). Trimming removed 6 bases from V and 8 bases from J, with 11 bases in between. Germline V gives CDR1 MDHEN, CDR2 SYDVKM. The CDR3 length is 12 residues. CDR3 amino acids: CASSAGVDEQFF. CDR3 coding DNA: TGTGCCAGCAGCGCAGGGGTCGATGAGCAGTTCTTC.

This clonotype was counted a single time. This CDR3 reads CASSRPIYNYGYTF. Here the CDR3 DNA reads TGTGCCAGCAGCCGTCCCATTTATAACTATGGCTACACCTTC. J is TRBJ1-2 and V is TRBV5-5; D ambiguous. V lost 4 bases and J 1 base, leaving 11 bases between the germline ends. The CDR3 runs 14 residues. Looked up from germline, CDR1 is SGHKS and CDR2 is YYEKEE (reference sequence).